This TCR beta chain was identified in a study of blood T cell repertoires in COVID-19. Overall study context: The United States, Italy and Spain were the sources of the acute and convalescent COVID-19 samples. T cells, B-cell-depleted T cells, or PBMCs supplied cDNA or gDNA.

V lost 5 bases, J lost 8 bases, and 9 bases stayed unmatched. This CDR3 spans 15 amino acids. Germline V gene lookup returns CDR1 SGHTA and CDR2 FQGTGA. In the source study's methods: Nucleated cell number was recorded as an estimate derived from reference gene primer amplification. The method was immunoSEQ multiplex PCR; TCRdb's version includes in-frame clones alone and lacks a portion of them. The V and J calls and clone size are taken from that table; D and trimming were inferred from the DNA. The sample shows 55,000 to 75,000 clones, around 70% of them seen only once. Patients of the Seattle cohort, enrolled during active infection, were followed longitudinally. This clone turned up a few times.

Specimen: peripheral blood. The receptor was derived from a woman in her seventies with COVID-19, enrolled during active disease. V is TRBV7-3 and J is TRBJ2-1; 10 bases fit TRBD2. CDR3 bases: TGTGCCAGCAGCGATACGGGACTAGCGAGCGATGAGCAGTTCTTC. This codes for CASSDTGLASDEQFF.